This T cell receptor beta chain derives from a study of OX40 agonist ivuxolimab in advanced cancers. Study context: At 0.01 to 10 mg/kg, ivuxolimab was administered intravenously to patients every 2 weeks. Points from the study as a whole: Among the lowest peripheral clonal expansion occurred in 0.1-3.0 mg/kg partial responders. The CD4+ and CD8+ T cells in the blood had expanded clonally by week 6 at 0.1 to 3.0 mg/kg.

Comments on this clone: Its antigen is undetermined.

The V gene's germline CDR1 is SGHTS and CDR2 YDEGEE. J lost 4 bases, V lost 4 bases, and 10 bases had no gene match. This CDR3 is 16 amino acids long. The assay was immunoSEQ multiplex PCR, and TCRdb's table has in-frame clones only and misses some. Here the sample spans 65,000 to 90,000 clones, around 80% being singletons. This chain uses TRBV5-8 with TRBJ1-5; the match to TRBD1 covers 8 bases. This TCR came from an adult with an advanced solid tumor such as melanoma, head and neck, liver or kidney cancer. Sequencing used CD4+ or CD8+ T cells sorted from blood, obtained in a trial of the OX40 agonist ivuxolimab. CDR3 nucleotides: TGTGCCAGCAGCCCCCCGACAGGGGCCACAAATCAGCCCCAGCATTTT. This encodes CASSPPTGATNQPQHF.